Listed below are T cell receptor beta chains from one sample, sequenced in a study of T-cell memory formation after mild COVID-19. TCRdb reanalysed the 5' RACE reads using MiXCR and keeps one entry per CDR3 protein. The sample lists 110,000 or so distinct CDR3 sequences, 22% occurring once. The sequencing sample was made of PBMCs or a T cell subset sorted from them (not recorded which). These receptor sequences come from a man between 18 and 29 years old who had mild COVID-19 (a few samples of this study predate the infection). Cell type and time point are not known. CDR3s include the opening cysteine and the closing phenylalanine or tryptophan. Each record gives: V gene, CDR3 length, J gene, clone size, D gene, CDR3 DNA, CDR3 protein. A D gene is named only where the DNA matches it firmly. The size field is filled for only some rows; it gives once, few, many or a size class.

>TRBV6-5|13|TRBJ2-2|few|NA
TGTGCCTGCACAGGCCGTACCACCGGGGAGCTGTTTTTT
CACTGRTTGELFF
>TRBV3-1|13|TRBJ1-2|NA|NA
TGTGCCAGCAGCCAAGATTACGCCTATGGCTACACCTTC
CASSQDYAYGYTF
>TRBV3-1|15|TRBJ2-1|NA|NA
TGTGCCAGCAGCCAAATAAACTACGGCTACAATGAGCAGTTCTTC
CASSQINYGYNEQFF
>TRBV7-9|15|TRBJ1-1|NA|NA
TGTGCCAGCAGCTTAGAGTTAGCCGGGACTCCCGAAGCTTTCTTT
CASSLELAGTPEAFF
>TRBV25-1|13|TRBJ2-3|NA|NA
TGTGCCAGCAGTGGAGGGAGCACAGATACGCAGTATTTT
CASSGGSTDTQYF
>TRBV7-9|14|TRBJ1-1|NA|TRBD1
TGTGCCAGCAGCCCGACAGGGGTCGGCACTGAAGCTTTCTTT
CASSPTGVGTEAFF
>TRBV6-6|17|TRBJ1-5|NA|TRBD1
TGTGCCAGCAGTTACTCTGGACAGGGGGGCTTCAATCAGCCCCAGCATTTT
CASSYSGQGGFNQPQHF
>TRBV6-6|11|TRBJ2-3|few|NA
TGTGCCTCGGACCAGGGCCAGCCGCAGTATTTT
CASDQGQPQYF
>TRBV4-1|12|TRBJ2-2|few|NA
TGCGCCAGCAGCCCGCATGCCGGGGAGCTGTTTTTT
CASSPHAGELFF
>TRBV6-2/TRBV6-3|15|TRBJ1-5|few|NA
TGTGCCAGCAGTTACAGGGGTCATAGCAATCAGCCCCAGCATTTT
CASSYRGHSNQPQHF
>TRBV27|14|TRBJ2-3|NA|TRBD2
TGTGCCAGCAGTTGGGGGGGGGGCACAGATACGCAGTATTTT
CASSWGGGTDTQYF
>TRBV7-9|17|TRBJ1-3|NA|NA
TGTGCCAGCAGCTCCTCCGGCGGTCAGGGTAGTGGAAACACCATATATTTT
CASSSSGGQGSGNTIYF
>TRBV12-3/TRBV12-4|16|TRBJ2-2|NA|TRBD1
TGTGCCAGCAGTTCAACGGGACAGATAAACACCGGGGAGCTGTTTTTT
CASSSTGQINTGELFF
>TRBV12-3/TRBV12-4|16|TRBJ1-6|NA|TRBD1
TGTGCCAGCAGTTTCACAGGGGCCGGGGCCAATTCACCCCTCCACTTT
CASSFTGAGANSPLHF
>TRBV4-1|15|TRBJ2-7|few|NA
TGCGCCAGCAGCCAAGACAGGACCAGCTCCTACGAGCAGTACTTC
CASSQDRTSSYEQYF
>TRBV5-8|16|TRBJ2-3|NA|TRBD1
TGTGCCAGCAGGGAGTCGGACAGGGTTATAGGAGATACGCAGTATTTT
CASRESDRVIGDTQYF
>TRBV4-1|17|TRBJ2-5|NA|TRBD2
TGCGCCAGCAGCCAGTCGCGGGGGGGCCGCTCGGAGGAGACCCAGTACTTC
CASSQSRGGRSEETQYF
>TRBV10-3|16|TRBJ2-1|NA|TRBD2
TGTGCCATCAGTGAGTCCCCTAGCGGGGTGATCAATGAGCAGTTCTTC
CAISESPSGVINEQFF
>TRBV4-1|13|TRBJ1-2|NA|NA
TGCGCCAGCAGCCAAGAAGACAGCTATGGCTACACCTTC
CASSQEDSYGYTF
>TRBV27|15|TRBJ2-5|few|NA
TGTGCCAGCAGTTTACAGGGGCCTCTCTACGAGACCCAGTACTTC
CASSLQGPLYETQYF
>TRBV4-1|14|TRBJ2-7|NA|NA
TGCGCCAGCAGCCAAGGGGGACTGAGCTACGAGCAGTACTTC
CASSQGGLSYEQYF
>TRBV5-1|16|TRBJ2-3|few|TRBD1
TGCGCCAGCAGCCCCCAGGGGGCCCCAATCACAGATACGCAGTATTTT
CASSPQGAPITDTQYF
>TRBV6-2/TRBV6-3|14|TRBJ2-7|few|NA
TGTGCCAGCAGTTACGGGTCCACAACCTACGAGCAGTACTTC
CASSYGSTTYEQYF
>TRBV27|15|TRBJ2-1|NA|TRBD2
TGTGCCAGCAGTTTAGTTAGCGGGTCCTACAATGAGCAGTTCTTC
CASSLVSGSYNEQFF
>TRBV9|15|TRBJ2-4|few|NA
TGTGCCAGCAGCGTAGGGGGGCGCGAGGGAAACATTCAGTACTTC
CASSVGGREGNIQYF
>TRBV18|14|TRBJ1-6|NA|NA
TGTGCCAGCTCACCACGAGCAGGGAATTCACCCCTCCACTTT
CASSPRAGNSPLHF
>TRBV7-9|13|TRBJ2-1|NA|NA
TGTGCCAGCAGCTTAGCTTGGGGAAATGAGCAGTTCTTC
CASSLAWGNEQFF
>TRBV5-1|18|TRBJ2-1|NA|TRBD2
TGCGCCAGCAGCTTGCCAGAGACTAGCGGGGGGTCCTACAATGAGCAGTTCTTC
CASSLPETSGGSYNEQFF
>TRBV7-2|15|TRBJ1-6|many|TRBD1
TGTGCCAGCAGCTGGGGACAGGCCGATAATTCACCCCTCCACTTT
CASSWGQADNSPLHF
>TRBV7-9|14|TRBJ1-1|NA|TRBD1
TGTGCCAGCATCCCGGACAGGCCGTTCACTGAAGCTTTCTTT
CASIPDRPFTEAFF
>TRBV28|17|TRBJ2-3|many|NA
TGTGCCAGCACTCTAGGGCTGGTTGAGCTTGGCACAGATACGCAGTATTTT
CASTLGLVELGTDTQYF
>TRBV7-3|17|TRBJ1-1|NA|NA
TGTGCCAGCAGCTCCTACGGACTGAGCTCTTGGAACACTGAAGCTTTCTTT
CASSSYGLSSWNTEAFF
>TRBV25-1|11|TRBJ2-5|many|NA
TGTGCCAGCAGAACCGGGGAGACCCAGTACTTC
CASRTGETQYF
>TRBV23-1|12|TRBJ1-5|NA|NA
TGCGCCAGCACCCGATCCAATCAGCCCCAGCATTTT
CASTRSNQPQHF
>TRBV7-9|14|TRBJ1-2|NA|NA
TGTGCCAGCAAGGACACAACAAAATATTATGGCTACACCTTC
CASKDTTKYYGYTF
>TRBV4-2|16|TRBJ2-3|many|TRBD2
TGTGCCAGCAGCCAAGATATCGGGGGGGCTTCAGATACGCAGTATTTT
CASSQDIGGASDTQYF
>TRBV6-2/TRBV6-3|17|TRBJ2-3|many|NA
TGTGCCAGCAGTTACGCGTCCGGTTGGGGGGCCTCAGATACGCAGTATTTT
CASSYASGWGASDTQYF
>TRBV3-1|14|TRBJ2-1|once|TRBD2
TGTGCCAGCATGCCCAGCGGGGGGTGGGATGAGCAGTTCTTC
CASMPSGGWDEQFF
>TRBV4-1|16|TRBJ2-2|NA|TRBD2
TGCGCCAGCAGCCACCTAACCGGGACTAGCGCCGGGGAGCTGTTTTTT
CASSHLTGTSAGELFF
>TRBV7-6|12|TRBJ2-3|NA|NA
TGTGCCGGCAGCTTCTCCACAGATACGCAGTATTTT
CAGSFSTDTQYF
>TRBV5-1|15|TRBJ2-7|NA|NA
TGCGCCAGCAGCTTGGTTGGCCAGAAGTCCTACGAGCAGTACTTC
CASSLVGQKSYEQYF
>TRBV28|13|TRBJ1-1|NA|TRBD1
TGTGCCAGCAGAGGACAGGGGTTCGCTGAAGCTTTCTTT
CASRGQGFAEAFF
>TRBV4-2|15|TRBJ1-1|NA|NA
TGTGCCAGCAGCCAAGATTCCAGGGAGAACACTGAAGCTTTCTTT
CASSQDSRENTEAFF
>TRBV27|15|TRBJ2-5|many|TRBD1
TGTGCCAGCAGACCTACAGGGGGCGGTTGGGAGACCCAGTACTTC
CASRPTGGGWETQYF
>TRBV19|13|TRBJ2-1|few|NA
TGTGCCAGCCTGGGGGTCAGGTGGGATGAGCAGTTCTTC
CASLGVRWDEQFF
>TRBV9|14|TRBJ2-3|few|TRBD1
TGTGCCAGCAGCCCATGGGACAGGGTCGATACGCAGTATTTT
CASSPWDRVDTQYF
>TRBV7-9|15|TRBJ2-3|few|TRBD2
TGCGTCTTATTGGGCGGGACTAGACTCCCAGATACGCAGTATTTT
CVLLGGTRLPDTQYF
>TRBV7-9|17|TRBJ2-3|few|TRBD2
TGTGCCAGCAGCCCCCGTGACGGGGGGGAACTCACAGATACGCAGTATTTT
CASSPRDGGELTDTQYF
>TRBV27|14|TRBJ2-7|few|NA
TGTGCCAGCAGTTTATCGGGTCAGACCGACGAGCAGTACTTC
CASSLSGQTDEQYF
>TRBV9|15|TRBJ2-3|NA|NA
TGTGCCAGCAGCGTAGCAGGGGCCCGGGCAGATACGCAGTATTTT
CASSVAGARADTQYF
>TRBV18|17|TRBJ2-7|NA|TRBD1
TGTGCCAGCTCACCAGTGGGTAGGGACAGGGAACGGCACGAGCAGTACTTC
CASSPVGRDRERHEQYF
>TRBV7-9|13|TRBJ2-3|NA|NA
TGTGCCGGGGAGCAGGGGTCCACAGATACGCAGTATTTT
CAGEQGSTDTQYF
>TRBV4-1|15|TRBJ2-3|NA|TRBD2
TGCGCCAGCAGCCAGACTAGCGTGTTGGCAGATACGCAGTATTTT
CASSQTSVLADTQYF